The text below deals with one TCR beta chain. The specificity of this receptor is unknown. Per-base quality was not reported, and no clone a single base away is much larger than it. Each collaborating institution followed its own protocols to collect whole blood in K2EDTA tubes. For TCRbeta analysis, collaborators shipped samples in one of three forms: frozen whole blood, isolated PBMCs, or DNA extracted from either of those sample types. Its CDR3 holds 12 amino acids, cysteine through phenylalanine. Of the read, only the CDR3 DNA is kept; its 36 bases are in frame from base 1. Trimming costs V 6 bases and J 3 bases, and their ends lie 5 bases apart. CDR1 and CDR2, looked up from the germline V gene, are KGHDR and SFDVKD. This sample is drawn from a study of blood T cell repertoires in COVID-19 (dated by TCRdb to about 2020). About the full investigation: Collaborator samples came from the United States, Italy and Spain and covered acute and convalescent phases of COVID-19. The material from the prospective study consisted of cDNA or gDNA derived from T cells, B-cell-depleted T cells, or PBMCs. The dataset comprised deeply sampled blood TCRbeta repertoires from subjects exposed to, actively infected with, or recovered from COVID-19. A freely available public database, intended as a resource for researchers studying the immune response to SARS-CoV-2, is where the repertoires were released. The samples were drawn from two sources: the first 160 participants of the ongoing ImmuneRACE study, and approximately 1,300 subjects contributed by 6 global collaborators. Sample metadata almost always included a de-identified subject ID, COVID-19 status, age in years and sex. Where available, HLA class I and class II types were taken from metadata supplied by the sample provider and were not determined by assay-based typing. Beyond this particular receptor, the publication reports: The quantity of clinical and demographic metadata differed by source and by participant and was supplied without curation.

TCRbeta CDR3 regions were amplified from genomic DNA by means of the immunoSEQ Assay, a bias-controlled multiplex PCR. Under the source paper's analysis protocol: The number of nucleated cells in each sample was estimated by amplification of reference gene primers within the assay. To quantify the absolute abundance of each unique TCRbeta CDR3 rearrangement, sequence reads were collapsed and filtered. For each sample, productive Simpson clonality was calculated by taking the square root of Simpson's diversity index across productive rearrangements. The clones in this table, taken by TCRdb from immuneACCESS, are in-frame only. Not every clone is retained; where verified, under half of the shortfall comes from an unresolved V gene, and the cause of the rest is unknown. Clonal size and the V and J genes are those of that table, whereas D and trimming came from the DNA. This sample comprises about 260,000 clones, approximately 85% of them detected only once. The top ten hold about 0.7% of the sample.

The receptor's source is a human donor in a cohort sampled during active COVID-19. Sequencing was performed on peripheral blood. The V and J segments used are TRBV24-1 and TRBJ2-1, with a weak D call of TRBD2 (5 bases match). For the CDR3, the sequence is CATSRGYNEQFF. The DNA sequence is TGTGCCACCAGTCGGGGCTACAATGAGCAGTTCTTC.